This T cell receptor (beta chain) was retrieved from a study of cytomegalovirus exposure and HLA in healthy donors. Study-level background: Researchers found that roughly 81% of 398 genotyped donors fell within the Caucasian-associated ancestry cluster.

The table lists this clone with a few counts. Its specificity is not known. Study results and caveats: Some public TCRs appeared in many individuals, while most sequences were rare. Later on, a genetic analysis was performed. It linked a missense variant in DCLRE1C with V- and J-gene trimming of TCR beta.

The primer mix had 60 Vbeta and 13 Jbeta primers. TCRdb keeps only in-frame clones here, not all; method: immunoSEQ multiplex PCR. The data show approximately 27,000 clones, 70% seen once. Each of the donors was a healthy bone marrow donor. The specimen sequenced was PBMCs. This clonotype originated in a woman aged 45-59 years in good health and CMV-seronegative.

The CDR3 is CASSLGGTDTQYF. DNA for the CDR3: TGCGCCAGCAGCTTGGGCGGCACAGATACGCAGTATTTT. The V and J genes are TRBV5-1 and TRBJ2-3; no reliable D call. Germline lookup yields CDR1 SGHRS and CDR2 YFSETQ. Trimming left V 0 bases short and J 1 base short, with 3 bases between. This CDR3 is built from 13 residues. Looking up the rest from reference TRBV5-1 and TRBJ2-3 gives the full variable domain: KAGVTQTPRYLIKTRGQQVTLSCSPISGHRSVSWYQQTPGQGLQFLFEYFSETQRNKGNFPGRFSGRQFSNSRSEMNVSTLELGDSALYLCASSLGGTDTQYFGPGTRLTVL.